A selection of T cell receptor beta chains follows, all from one sample in a study of Ad26.COV2.S vaccination and SARS-CoV-2 variants. This table comes from immunoSEQ multiplex PCR, and its TCRdb copy is limited to in-frame clones, with some not included. The sample includes roughly 140,000 clones, roughly 89% of them seen just once. This material consisted of peripheral blood, taken after recovery from COVID-19. These receptor sequences come from a human donor who had recovered from COVID-19. The conserved cysteine and the conserved F or W are not part of the CDR3 here. Fields, in order: J gene, V gene, D gene, CDR3 protein. A D gene is named only where the DNA matches it firmly.

j_gene: TRBJ1-4; v_gene: TRBV18; d_gene: -; CDR3aa: ASSSVWTEEKLF
j_gene: TRBJ2-6; v_gene: TRBV4-1; d_gene: -; CDR3aa: ASRPGARGSGANVLT
j_gene: TRBJ2-2; v_gene: TRBV28; d_gene: -; CDR3aa: ASSYAGHYPNTGELF
j_gene: TRBJ2-7; v_gene: TRBV27; d_gene: -; CDR3aa: ASSLGPGTLTYEQY
j_gene: TRBJ2-7; v_gene: TRBV12-5; d_gene: -; CDR3aa: ASGLLGGSYEQY
j_gene: TRBJ2-5; v_gene: TRBV5-6; d_gene: -; CDR3aa: ASSLRFLHQETQY
j_gene: TRBJ2-3; v_gene: TRBV5-5; d_gene: -; CDR3aa: ASSLGADTQY
j_gene: TRBJ2-7; v_gene: TRBV9; d_gene: TRBD1; CDR3aa: ASSVAGGQGRYEQY
j_gene: TRBJ2-1; v_gene: TRBV27; d_gene: TRBD2; CDR3aa: ASTPGGFNEQF
j_gene: TRBJ2-7; v_gene: TRBV11-2; d_gene: -; CDR3aa: ASSPTGGVYEQY
j_gene: TRBJ2-3; v_gene: TRBV7-8; d_gene: -; CDR3aa: ASSLAGLGTDTQY
j_gene: TRBJ2-3; v_gene: TRBV6-5; d_gene: -; CDR3aa: ASSLVRSTDTQY
j_gene: TRBJ2-2; v_gene: TRBV9; d_gene: -; CDR3aa: ASRAQGGGTGELF
j_gene: TRBJ1-1; v_gene: TRBV12-3/TRBV12-4; d_gene: -; CDR3aa: ASRLTGYPEAF
j_gene: TRBJ1-2; v_gene: TRBV7-9; d_gene: TRBD1; CDR3aa: ASSSYTGQGRDGYT
j_gene: TRBJ2-3; v_gene: TRBV7-9; d_gene: TRBD2; CDR3aa: ASSLPGLAGYSTDTQY
j_gene: TRBJ1-5; v_gene: TRBV28; d_gene: -; CDR3aa: ASSLFPNQPQH
j_gene: TRBJ1-2; v_gene: TRBV6-2/TRBV6-3; d_gene: TRBD1; CDR3aa: ASSSWHRGDGYT
j_gene: TRBJ1-2; v_gene: TRBV5-4; d_gene: -; CDR3aa: ASSLVGVLNYGYT
j_gene: TRBJ2-1; v_gene: TRBV7-9; d_gene: TRBD1; CDR3aa: ASSSTPTGAYNEQF
j_gene: TRBJ1-5; v_gene: TRBV28; d_gene: -; CDR3aa: ASLSGAGQPQH
j_gene: TRBJ2-2; v_gene: TRBV5-1; d_gene: TRBD1; CDR3aa: ASSSGGQGAFGELF
j_gene: TRBJ2-3; v_gene: TRBV12-2; d_gene: -; CDR3aa: ASRLGGTRGDTQY
j_gene: TRBJ1-2; v_gene: TRBV30; d_gene: -; CDR3aa: AGRGYGYT